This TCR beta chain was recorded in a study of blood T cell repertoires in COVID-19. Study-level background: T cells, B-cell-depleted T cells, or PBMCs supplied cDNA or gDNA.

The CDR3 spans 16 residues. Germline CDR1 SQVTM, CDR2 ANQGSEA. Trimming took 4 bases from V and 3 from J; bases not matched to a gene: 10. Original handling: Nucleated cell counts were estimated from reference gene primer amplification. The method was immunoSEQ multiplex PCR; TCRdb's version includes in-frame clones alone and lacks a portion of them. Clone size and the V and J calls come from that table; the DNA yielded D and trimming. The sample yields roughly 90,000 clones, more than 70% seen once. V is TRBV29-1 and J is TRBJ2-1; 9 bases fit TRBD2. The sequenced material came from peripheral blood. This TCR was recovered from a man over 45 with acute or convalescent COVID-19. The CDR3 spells CSVGGAAGGVYNEQFF. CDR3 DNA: TGCAGCGTTGGAGGGGCGGCGGGAGGGGTCTACAATGAGCAGTTCTTC.